This T cell receptor (beta chain) was observed in a study of T cells in Graves' hyperthyroidism and ophthalmopathy. Researchers amplified the TCR beta CDR3 regions from RNA transcripts. With the HTBI primer set, the TCR CDR3 went through a first round of RT-PCR. TCRdb reanalysed the multiplex PCR reads using MiXCR and keeps one entry per CDR3 protein. The profile shows about 320,000 distinct CDR3 sequences, around 17% of them singletons. Germline CDR1 and CDR2: GTSNPN and SVGIG (reference sequence). The V and J ends lost 0 bases and 4 bases respectively, with 9 bases between them. This CDR3 has 13 amino acids. This clonotype was picked up many times.

Source material: blood. This receptor was identified in a man in his thirties or forties with Graves' hyperthyroidism. This chain uses TRBV30 with TRBJ1-1; tentatively, D is TRBD1 (6 bases). As DNA, the CDR3 is TGTGCCTGGAGTGTATTAGGGGGCACTGAAGCTTTCTTT. It specifies CAWSVLGGTEAFF.